This T cell receptor (beta chain) was sequenced during a study of T-cell reconstitution after alpha-beta-depleted transplantation in children. TCRbeta library construction was performed incorporating unique molecular identifiers. TCRdb reprocessed the PCR reads with MiXCR, giving one entry per CDR3 protein. The table includes around 420,000 distinct CDR3 sequences, around 15% detected once. The V gene lost 6 bases and the J gene lost 7 bases, with 20 bases spanning the gap. Germline V gene sequence: CDR1 SEHNR, CDR2 FQNEAQ (reference sequence). This CDR3 comprises 15 residues. The sample consisted of PBMCs, mostly from graft donor cells, taken 360 days after TCRalphabeta/CD19-depleted stem cell transplant. The receptor was isolated from a boy under three years old who had a stem cell transplant for Wiskott-Aldrich syndrome, so the T cells may come from the graft donor. The chain joins TRBV7-9 to TRBJ2-3; D possibly corresponds to TRBD2 (7 bases). CDR3 nucleotides: TGTGCCAGCAGTCAATCGAAGGGGGGGCAAAATACGCAGTATTTT. Translated, it gives CASSQSKGGQNTQYF.